A single sample is the source of the 10 T cell receptor beta chains below, sequenced in a study of vaccination effects on CD4 cells after COVID-19. Profiling relied on immunoSEQ multiplex PCR, and the TCRdb table lists in-frame clones only, not all of them. This sample has about 24,000 clones; around 75% occur once, and the top ten carry around a tenth. After expansion with viral peptide pools in the ViraFEST assay, antigen-specific CD4+ T cells were sequenced. Isolation of CD4+ T cells took place after ten to eleven days of culture. According to the study, vaccine recipients showed no prior SARS-CoV-2 infection and negative nucleocapsid antibodies. What these receptors recognize is not known. Source: CD4+ T cells from PBMCs cultured with HCoV-NL63 spike peptides, taken before COVID-19 vaccination. These receptors were taken from a human donor who received a COVID-19 vaccine.

This chain uses TRBV28 with TRBJ1-6; D not certain. Trimming removed 1 base from V and 10 bases from J, with 11 bases in between. CDR1 is MDHEN, CDR2 SYDVKM, per germline. The length of the CDR3 is 14 residues. CDR3 nucleotides: TGTGCCAGCAGTTTATCGGCAGGCTGGTCACCCCTCCACTTT. Protein: CASSLSAGWSPLHF.

V and J are TRBV7-2 and TRBJ2-3; TRBD1 is a possible D gene (6 bases). Trimming removed 2 bases at V and 1 base at J, with 10 bases between. Germline assignment: CDR1 SGHTA and CDR2 FQGNSA. The CDR3 has 15 residues. The CDR3 nucleotides read TGTGCCAGCAGCTTACGCTGGACAGGCACAGATACGCAGTATTTT. Protein product: CASSLRWTGTDTQYF. Drawing the rest from reference TRBV7-2 and TRBJ2-3, the complete variable domain is GAGVSQSPSNKVTEKGKDVELRCDPISGHTALYWYRQSLGQGLEFLIYFQGNSAPDKSGLPSDRFSAERTGGSVSTLTIQRTQQEDSAVYLCASSLRWTGTDTQYFGPGTRLTVL.

The chain is built from TRBV19 and TRBJ2-5; TRBD2 matches 8 bases. After removal of 5 bases from V and 2 bases from J, the junction contained 7 bases not matched to a gene. Germline loops: CDR1 LNHDA, CDR2 SQIVND (reference sequence). The CDR3 consists of 15 residues. The CDR3 loop is CASSEAAGVQETQYF. The CDR3 DNA reads TGTGCCAGTAGTGAGGCAGCGGGGGTACAAGAGACCCAGTACTTC.

The chain links TRBV18 to TRBJ1-6, with 9 bases identical to TRBD1. The germline CDR1 and CDR2 sequences are KGHSH and LQKENI. The ends lost 6 bases at V and 0 bases at J; junction bases unmatched: 9. CDR3 length equals 18 residues. CDR3 nucleotide sequence: TGTGCCAGCTCCTACGGACAGGGGATCTCCTCCTATAATTCACCCCTCCACTTT. Its translation: CASSYGQGISSYNSPLHF.

The V and J genes are TRBV29-1 and TRBJ1-3, with 7 bases lining up with TRBD1. The CDR3 is 13 residues long. Germline CDR1 and CDR2: SQVTM and ANQGSEA. The trim removed 7 bases at V and 4 bases at J, leaving 7 bases unmatched. CDR3 DNA: TGCAGCGCAGCGGACAGGAACGGAAACACCATATATTTT. Translation gives CSAADRNGNTIYF.

This clone was counted a few times. This chain joins TRBV19 and TRBJ2-2, with D perhaps TRBD1 (5 bases). This CDR3 has 15 residues. The germline V and J ends were trimmed by 3 bases and 1 base, with 9 bases remaining between them. Germline loops: CDR1 LNHDA, CDR2 SQIVND (reference sequence). In DNA, the CDR3 is TGTGCCAGTAGTATCGGCCAGGGGAACACCGGGGAGCTGTTTTTT. It specifies CASSIGQGNTGELFF.

The rearrangement uses TRBV5-4 and TRBJ1-1; tentatively, D is TRBD1 (5 bases). The CDR3 is 14 residues long. Germline V gives CDR1 SGHNT, CDR2 YYREEE (reference sequence). V lost 0 bases and J lost 5, with 11 bases in between. CDR3 in DNA: TGTGCCAGCAGCTTGGGCCTTGAGGGGACTGAAGCTTTCTTT. Translated, it gives CASSLGLEGTEAFF.

The chain carries TRBV6-5 and TRBJ1-2; 8 bases are a match to TRBD1. Germline CDR1 and CDR2: MNHEY and SVGAGI. The CDR3 covers 14 residues. The trim removed 6 bases at V and 5 bases at J, leaving 8 bases unmatched. The CDR3 DNA reads TGTGCCAGCAGCCGAGACAGGGGATGGTATGGCTACACCTTC. The encoded protein is CASSRDRGWYGYTF.

This clone was counted a single time. CDR3 protein: CASNARVAPLTANSPLHF. The CDR3 DNA sequence: TGTGCCAGTAACGCCAGAGTAGCTCCACTGACGGCAAATTCACCCCTCCACTTT. The chain joins TRBV19 to TRBJ1-6; D is ambiguous. Germline V gene lookup returns CDR1 LNHDA and CDR2 SQIVND (reference sequence). This CDR3 has 18 residues. The V gene lost 7 bases and the J gene lost 7 bases, with 26 bases spanning the gap.

V gene TRBV5-5 combines with J gene TRBJ1-2; 7 nucleotides line up with TRBD1. CDR1 is SGHKS, CDR2 YYEKEE, per germline (reference sequence). This CDR3 spans 14 amino acids. Trimming removed 0 bases from V and 4 bases from J; junction bases left unmatched: 3. The CDR3 loop reads CASSLEQGFYGYTF. The CDR3 region has the DNA TGTGCCAGCAGCTTGGAACAGGGGTTCTATGGCTACACCTTC. Full variable domain (missing parts from reference TRBV5-5 and TRBJ1-2): DAGVTQSPTHLIKTRGQQVTLRCSPISGHKSVSWYQQVLGQGPQFIFQYYEKEERGRGNFPDRFSARQFPNYSSELNVNALLLGDSALYLCASSLEQGFYGYTFGSGTRLTVV.